The T cell receptor (beta chain) described here comes from a study of blood T cells in healthy people across ages. Findings and caveats of the study: Higher naive T cell percentage went strongly together with higher TCR beta diversity. With age, beta diversity per million T cells declined roughly linearly, significantly by 35 to 40. Unsorted PBMCs prevented conclusive naive versus antigen-experienced comparison.

This clonotype was counted once. Its target is not known. The authors ran a second PCR of about 6 to 11 cycles using a sample-barcoded 5' primer and a J-beta primer mix. Each sample yielded at least 3 million CDR3-containing paired-end reads. TCRdb reprocessed the 5' RACE reads with MiXCR, giving one entry per CDR3 protein. The sample holds 500,000 to 600,000 distinct CDR3 sequences, 27% seen once. Sequencing was done on a sample of blood. This receptor was identified in a woman in her 70s in good health.

The CDR3 DNA sequence: TGCAGTGCGGGGGGCGGCAGGGGAACCTATGGCTACACCTTC. Protein sequence: CSAGGGRGTYGYTF. This chain links TRBV20-1 with TRBJ1-2; the D gene is possibly TRBD1 (6 bases). The ends were cut back, 6 bases at V and 4 bases at J, with 18 bases in the middle. Germline values: CDR1 DFQATT, CDR2 SNEGSKA (reference sequence). The CDR3 is 14 amino acids.